This T cell receptor beta chain was retrieved from a study of cytomegalovirus exposure and HLA in healthy donors. Study outcomes and limitations: Many donors shared some public TCRs, even though most TCR sequences were rare. Judged likely to be a sequencing artifact was a cluster of highly shared sequence variants. The study labeled under 200 TCR beta chains cytomegalovirus-associated. Several V segments, TRBV6-2 and TRBV6-3 among them, could not be told apart and were dropped.

V was shortened by 4 bases and J by 8 bases, with 10 bases between the two germline ends. Germline V gene sequence: CDR1 SGHAT, CDR2 FQNNGV. This CDR3 comprises 12 residues. This PCR relied on a set of 60 Vbeta primers and 13 Jbeta primers. Assay used: immunoSEQ multiplex PCR; TCRdb lists only in-frame clones, some missing. This repertoire includes 90,000 to 130,000 clones. Of note for this clone: The antigen remains unidentified.

This chain joins TRBV11-2 and TRBJ2-3; perhaps TRBD2 as D (5 bases). The receptor was isolated from a man aged 30 to 39 in good health and CMV-seronegative. Sequencing was performed on PBMCs. The CDR3 loop reads CASSSVASTQYF. In nucleotides, the CDR3 is TGTGCCAGCAGCTCGGTAGCGAGTACGCAGTATTTT.